The T cell receptor (beta chain) under discussion was sequenced for a study of blood T cell repertoires in COVID-19. The trim removed 4 bases at V and 5 bases at J, leaving 10 bases unmatched. Germline V gene data show CDR1 as LGHDT and CDR2 as YNNKEL (reference sequence). The length of the CDR3 is 15 residues. Methods used by the authors: Estimation of nucleated cell counts relied on the amplification of reference gene primers. This table comes from immunoSEQ multiplex PCR, and its TCRdb copy is limited to in-frame clones, with some not included. That table gives V, J and clone size, and the DNA gave D and trimming. The sample yields 250,000 to 300,000 clones, around 78% seen once.

This sequence joins TRBV3-1 (or the pseudogene TRBV3-2) and TRBJ1-2; 7 bases fit TRBD1. Sequenced material: peripheral blood. The source of this sequence is a man in his fifties or sixties who had recovered from COVID-19. The CDR3 nucleotides read TGTGCCAGCAGCCTCGATTCACAGGGGAGTTATGGCTACACCTTC. It codes for CASSLDSQGSYGYTF.